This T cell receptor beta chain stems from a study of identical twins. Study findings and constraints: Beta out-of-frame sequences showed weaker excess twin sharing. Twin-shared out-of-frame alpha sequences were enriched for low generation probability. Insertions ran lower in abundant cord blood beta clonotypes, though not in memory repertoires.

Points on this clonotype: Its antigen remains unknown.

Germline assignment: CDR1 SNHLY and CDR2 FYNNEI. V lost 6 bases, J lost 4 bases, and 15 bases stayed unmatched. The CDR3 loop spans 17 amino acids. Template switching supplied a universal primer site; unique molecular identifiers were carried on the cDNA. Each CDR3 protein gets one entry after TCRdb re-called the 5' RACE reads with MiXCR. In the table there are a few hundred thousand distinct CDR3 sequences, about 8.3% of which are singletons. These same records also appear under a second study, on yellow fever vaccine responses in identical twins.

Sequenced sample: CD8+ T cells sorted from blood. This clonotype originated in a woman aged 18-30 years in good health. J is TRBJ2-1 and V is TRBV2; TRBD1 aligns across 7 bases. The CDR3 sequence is CASRDLTGTADYNEQFF. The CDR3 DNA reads TGTGCCAGCAGGGACTTAACCGGGACAGCTGATTACAATGAGCAGTTCTTC.